This is a list of T cell receptor beta chains from one sample in a study of blood T cells in healthy people across ages. Each CDR3 protein is one row after TCRdb ran MiXCR on the 5' RACE reads. Among 580,000 or so distinct CDR3 sequences listed, roughly 48% were seen once. The sequenced material came from blood. All receptors come from a man older than 75 in good health. The conserved cysteine and the conserved F or W are not part of the CDR3 here. Fields, in order: J gene, V gene, clone size, CDR3 protein. Clone size is not always given. Where it is, it says once, few, many or a class for expanded clones.

j_call: TRBJ1-1
v_call: TRBV9
clone_size: NA
cdr3_aa: ASRVVEGRAF

j_call: TRBJ2-7
v_call: TRBV7-8
clone_size: few
cdr3_aa: ASSFLAGSHPYEQY

j_call: TRBJ2-7
v_call: TRBV6-6
clone_size: NA
cdr3_aa: ASSYRARDWSSYEQY

j_call: TRBJ2-7
v_call: TRBV12-3/TRBV12-4
clone_size: few
cdr3_aa: ASSISGTGGYEQY

j_call: TRBJ1-5
v_call: TRBV27
clone_size: few
cdr3_aa: ASLSTGGNQPQH

j_call: TRBJ2-1
v_call: TRBV9
clone_size: NA
cdr3_aa: ARSVAGEFGEQF

j_call: TRBJ2-7
v_call: TRBV7-6
clone_size: few
cdr3_aa: ASSLTVAGGALAEQY

j_call: TRBJ2-2
v_call: TRBV6-5
clone_size: NA
cdr3_aa: ASSYSGGSLRTGELF

j_call: TRBJ1-1
v_call: TRBV7-2
clone_size: few
cdr3_aa: ASSLPDRGRVTEAF

j_call: TRBJ1-2
v_call: TRBV20-1
clone_size: NA
cdr3_aa: SASPVNRGFNYGYT

j_call: TRBJ1-5
v_call: TRBV12-3/TRBV12-4
clone_size: once
cdr3_aa: ASRDREVSNQPQH

j_call: TRBJ1-3
v_call: TRBV28
clone_size: NA
cdr3_aa: ASILRNTIY

j_call: TRBJ1-1
v_call: TRBV20-1
clone_size: NA
cdr3_aa: SARVAGTNTEAF

j_call: TRBJ1-2
v_call: TRBV7-2
clone_size: few
cdr3_aa: ASSNLYGYT

j_call: TRBJ2-7
v_call: TRBV20-1
clone_size: NA
cdr3_aa: SAPLAGGSYEQY

j_call: TRBJ2-7
v_call: TRBV4-3
clone_size: few
cdr3_aa: ASSQEGAPSYEQY

j_call: TRBJ1-6
v_call: TRBV20-1
clone_size: few
cdr3_aa: SASGARGRLSPLH

j_call: TRBJ2-5
v_call: TRBV5-1
clone_size: once
cdr3_aa: ASSAGQGIETQY

j_call: TRBJ2-1
v_call: TRBV6-5
clone_size: many
cdr3_aa: ASTPTDNNEQF

j_call: TRBJ2-7
v_call: TRBV29-1
clone_size: many
cdr3_aa: SVDLAGANEQY

j_call: TRBJ1-3
v_call: TRBV29-1
clone_size: once
cdr3_aa: SVGQGSGNTIY

j_call: TRBJ2-3
v_call: TRBV4-3
clone_size: NA
cdr3_aa: ASSQELAGGSSTDTQY

j_call: TRBJ2-5
v_call: TRBV5-1
clone_size: few
cdr3_aa: ASTMTGGQETQY

j_call: NA
v_call: TRBV6-6
clone_size: NA
cdr3_aa: ASSRGTGGRYEQY

j_call: TRBJ2-2
v_call: TRBV4-3
clone_size: NA
cdr3_aa: ASSPGRSTGELF

j_call: TRBJ2-1
v_call: TRBV6-2/TRBV6-3
clone_size: many
cdr3_aa: ASSYPGGGYNEQF

j_call: TRBJ2-4
v_call: TRBV4-3
clone_size: NA
cdr3_aa: ASSRGTSGQNIQY

j_call: TRBJ2-4
v_call: TRBV7-2
clone_size: many
cdr3_aa: ASSIARADIQY

j_call: TRBJ1-1
v_call: TRBV6-5
clone_size: NA
cdr3_aa: ASSRTGLPTEAF

j_call: TRBJ1-2
v_call: TRBV7-2
clone_size: few
cdr3_aa: ASSRRLEGYT

j_call: TRBJ2-4
v_call: TRBV20-1
clone_size: NA
cdr3_aa: SARLAGALKNIQY

j_call: TRBJ2-5
v_call: TRBV5-1
clone_size: NA
cdr3_aa: ASSLGGTGETQY

j_call: TRBJ2-5
v_call: TRBV6-1
clone_size: NA
cdr3_aa: ASQQALGETQY

j_call: TRBJ1-2
v_call: TRBV10-3
clone_size: NA
cdr3_aa: AISGSGPYGYT